What follows are 7 T cell receptor beta chains derived from one specimen sequenced in a study of blood T cell repertoires in COVID-19. Assay used: immunoSEQ multiplex PCR; TCRdb lists only in-frame clones, some missing. The sample holds about 250,000 clones; around nine tenths are singletons and the top ten take around 1.7%. The sequenced sample consisted of peripheral blood. These receptors were taken from a woman aged 55-70 years who had recovered from COVID-19.

V usage is TRBV19 and J usage is TRBJ2-2, with TRBD1 matching over 7 bases. The V segment lost 6 bases and the J segment 5 bases; nucleotides outside the gene matches: 6. From germline, CDR1 is LNHDA and CDR2 SQIVND (reference sequence). The CDR3 is 14 residues long. CDR3 region: CASRPGTVTGELFF. The CDR3, as DNA: TGTGCCAGTAGACCCGGGACAGTTACCGGGGAGCTGTTTTTT.

The chain employs TRBV18 and TRBJ2-2; possibly TRBD2 for D (6 bases). Germline V gene data show CDR1 as KGHSH and CDR2 as LQKENI. CDR3 length: 15 residues. Trimming shortened V by 2 bases and J by 7 bases, and 14 bases separated the two germline ends. The CDR3 DNA sequence: TGTGCCAGCTCACCAACGGGCCTAGCGAACGGGGAGCTGTTTTTT. This codes for CASSPTGLANGELFF.

The chain carries TRBV27 and TRBJ2-2, with 11 bases that match TRBD1. This CDR3 has 14 residues. J lost 5 bases, V lost 8 bases, and 4 bases had no gene match. Germline loops: CDR1 MNHEY, CDR2 SMNVEV (reference sequence). The CDR3 sequence: CASGGTGGTGELFF. DNA of the CDR3: TGTGCCAGCGGAGGGACAGGGGGGACCGGGGAGCTGTTTTTT.

The chain carries TRBV10-3 and TRBJ1-1; D possibly corresponds to TRBD1 (5 bases). The CDR3 is 13 residues long. Germline CDR1 and CDR2: ENHRY and SYGVKD. V was pared by 3 bases and J by 2 bases, with 7 bases between. The CDR3 protein is CAISEQDNTEAFF. CDR3 DNA: TGTGCCATCAGTGAACAGGACAACACTGAAGCTTTCTTT.

The chain couples TRBV28 to TRBJ2-7, with a weak D call TRBD1 (8 bases). The V end lost 7 bases, the J end lost 3 bases, and 22 bases lay between the germline ends. Germline V CDR1 and CDR2: MDHEN, SYDVKM. This CDR3 region has 16 residues. The CDR3 here is CASTHGGAGGGYEQYF. CDR3 DNA: TGTGCCAGCACTCATGGGGGGGCAGGGGGCGGCTACGAGCAGTACTTC.

V and J are TRBV19 and TRBJ1-2; 7 nucleotides agree with TRBD1. The CDR3 is made up of 14 amino acids. V lost 4 bases, J lost 3 bases, and 5 bases stayed unmatched. Germline lookup yields CDR1 LNHDA and CDR2 SQIVND (reference sequence). As DNA, the CDR3 is TGTGCCAGTAGTAAGGGACAGAATTACTATGGCTACACCTTC. It is translated as CASSKGQNYYGYTF.

V gene TRBV5-6 combines with J gene TRBJ1-2, with TRBD1 identical over 7 bases. Germline loops: CDR1 SGHDT, CDR2 YYEEEE. The CDR3 length is 14 residues. Unmatched junction bases numbered 9, after V lost 5 bases and J lost 5 bases. The CDR3 sequence: CASSIQGVKYGYTF. The CDR3 region has the DNA TGTGCCAGCAGTATCCAGGGGGTGAAATATGGCTACACCTTC.